The sequence of this TCR beta chain was determined in a study of T cells in women clearing cervical HPV infection. General study results and limits: Cases and controls were distinguished at AUC just under 0.85 by richness and V genes.

Germline trimming cut 3 bases from V and 2 bases from J; bases unmatched to any gene: 3. There are 15 residues in the CDR3. Germline V CDR1 and CDR2: KGHSH, LQKENI. As regards this clone: Its antigen is not known. The read falls 3 residues short of the CDR3 end, and the missing part is taken from the germline J gene.

immunoSEQ multiplex PCR used an average of roughly 1,100 ng genomic DNA. Repertoires were generated with immunoSEQ multiplex PCR, while TCRdb's copy carries only in-frame clones and drops some. The sample includes about 23,000 clones. The sample taken for sequencing was blood buffy coat. The source of this sequence is a woman between 18 and 69 years old with a cervical HPV16 infection that either progressed to CIN3+ or cleared (not recorded which). The rearrangement uses TRBV18 and TRBJ2-7, with 11 bases identical to TRBD1. CDR3 sequence reads: CASSPGTGGAYEQYF. The DNA read from the CDR3 is TGTGCCAGCTCACCCGGGACAGGGGGTGCCTACGAG.